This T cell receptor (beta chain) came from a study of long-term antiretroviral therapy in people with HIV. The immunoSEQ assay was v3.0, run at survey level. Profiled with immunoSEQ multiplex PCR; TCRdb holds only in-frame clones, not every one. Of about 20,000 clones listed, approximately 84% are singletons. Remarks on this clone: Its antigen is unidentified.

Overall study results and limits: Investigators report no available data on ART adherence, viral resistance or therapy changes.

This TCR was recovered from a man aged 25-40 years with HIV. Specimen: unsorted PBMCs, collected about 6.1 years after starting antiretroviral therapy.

CDR3 loop: CASRLAHNSPLHF. The CDR3 DNA reads as TGTGCAAGTCGCTTAGCCCATAATTCACCCCTCCACTTT. The rearrangement uses TRBV12-2 and TRBJ1-6. TRBV12-2 is termed a pseudogene. The CDR3 covers 13 residues.